These 6 T cell receptor beta chains were all obtained from the same sample, sequenced in a study of shared clonotypes between healthy human individuals. Assay: immunoSEQ multiplex PCR; the TCRdb copy retains only in-frame clones and omits some. The sample includes 730,000 or so clones, roughly 70% of them seen just once. The sequenced sample was memory CD4+ T cells sorted from blood. Stated subset: CD45RA-negative fraction. The receptor set was obtained from a woman between 25 and 40 years old in good health.

The chain combines TRBV5-1 with TRBJ2-7; TRBD1 matches 7 bases. V lost 0 bases to trimming and J lost 6 bases; unmatched junction nucleotides: 3. The CDR3 has 13 amino acids. Germline CDR1 reads SGHRS; CDR2 reads YFSETQ. The CDR3 coding sequence is TGCGCCAGCAGCTTGGGGGACAGAGTCGAGCAGTACTTC. Translation gives CASSLGDRVEQYF. Together with reference TRBV5-1 and TRBJ2-7, the CDR3 gives the full variable domain: KAGVTQTPRYLIKTRGQQVTLSCSPISGHRSVSWYQQTPGQGLQFLFEYFSETQRNKGNFPGRFSGRQFSNSRSEMNVSTLELGDSALYLCASSLGDRVEQYFGPGTRLTVT.

The chain has TRBV7-6 and TRBJ2-1, with 9 positions matching TRBD1. In germline, CDR1 is SGHVS, CDR2 FNYEAQ. Trimming at V came to 0 bases and at J to 8 bases, leaving 2 bases not matched to a gene. This CDR3 region has 14 residues. Here the CDR3 DNA reads TGTGCCAGCAGCTTAGCAAACAGGGGGCATGAGCAGTTCTTC. It encodes CASSLANRGHEQFF.

The sample holds a few counts of this clone. The chain carries TRBV27 and TRBJ1-4, with TRBD1 matching over 7 bases. This CDR3 spans 14 amino acids. After removal of 0 bases from V and 8 bases from J, the junction contained 3 bases not matched to a gene. CDR1 MNHEY and CDR2 SMNVEV come from the germline V gene (reference sequence). This chain's CDR3 is CASSLSGGWEKLFF. DNA of the CDR3: TGTGCCAGCAGTTTATCAGGGGGCTGGGAAAAACTGTTTTTT.

The chain links TRBV10-3 to TRBJ1-4, with TRBD1 matching 9 bases. The germline V gene encodes CDR1 ENHRY and CDR2 SYGVKD. The CDR3 is 17 residues long. With 2 bases clipped from V and 4 bases from J, the junction kept 8 bases outside the gene matches. CDR3 loop: CAISEGLTGGNNEKLFF. The CDR3 DNA follows: TGTGCCATCAGTGAGGGCCTAACAGGGGGCAATAATGAAAAACTGTTTTTT.

About this clone: This same CDR3 is encoded by further DNA sequences in the sample. The genes are TRBV30 and TRBJ2-5; D unresolved. The CDR3 length is 11 residues. Germline V gene sequence: CDR1 GTSNPN, CDR2 SVGIG (reference sequence). V lost 0 bases and J 5 bases, leaving 4 bases between the germline ends. The chain's CDR3 is CAWSVWETQYF. In DNA form, the CDR3 reads TGTGCCTGGAGTGTTTGGGAGACCCAGTACTTC.

This chain connects TRBV5-1 to TRBJ2-5; no clear D gene. The CDR3 extends over 16 amino acids. Per germline, CDR1 SGHRS and CDR2 YFSETQ. V was shortened by 0 bases and J by 2 bases, with 14 bases between the two germline ends. CDR3 DNA sequence: TGCGCCAGCAGCTTGGTGGTGAGGCAGACTCAAGAGACCCAGTACTTC. This sequence encodes CASSLVVRQTQETQYF.